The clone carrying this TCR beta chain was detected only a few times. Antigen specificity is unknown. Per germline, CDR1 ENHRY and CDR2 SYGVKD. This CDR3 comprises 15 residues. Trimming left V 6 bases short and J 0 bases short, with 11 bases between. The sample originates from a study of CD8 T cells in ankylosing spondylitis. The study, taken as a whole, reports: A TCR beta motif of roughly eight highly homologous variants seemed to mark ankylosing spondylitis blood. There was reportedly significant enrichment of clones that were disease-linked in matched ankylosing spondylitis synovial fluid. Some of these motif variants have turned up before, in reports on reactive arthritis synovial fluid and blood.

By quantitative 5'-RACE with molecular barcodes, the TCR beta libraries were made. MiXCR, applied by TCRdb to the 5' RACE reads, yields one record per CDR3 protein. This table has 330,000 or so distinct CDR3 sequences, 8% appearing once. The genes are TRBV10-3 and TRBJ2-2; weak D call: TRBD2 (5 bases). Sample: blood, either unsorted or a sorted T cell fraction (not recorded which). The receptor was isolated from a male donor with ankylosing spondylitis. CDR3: CAISLEGANTGELFF. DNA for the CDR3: TGTGCCATCAGCCTAGAGGGAGCGAACACCGGGGAGCTGTTTTTT.